This TCR beta chain derives from a study of blood T cell repertoires in COVID-19. About the research overall: Acute and convalescent COVID-19 specimens originated in the United States, Italy and Spain. Sources were T cells, B-cell-depleted T cells, or PBMCs; the material itself was cDNA or gDNA.

As processed by the authors: Amplifying reference gene primers gave estimates of nucleated cell counts. TCRdb's table, derived via immunoSEQ multiplex PCR, lists solely in-frame clones and lacks some. D and trimming were read from the DNA, whereas the V and J calls and clone size are those reported in that table. This table holds 150,000 to 200,000 clones, roughly 85% found once. CDR1 and CDR2 from the germline V gene are SQVTM and ANQGSEA. This CDR3 contains 14 residues. V shed 6 bases, J shed 4 bases, and the junction held 8 bases outside the gene matches. V gene TRBV29-1 combines with J gene TRBJ2-7, with 11 positions matching TRBD2. This sequence was found in a human donor in a cohort sampled during active COVID-19. The sample taken for sequencing was peripheral blood. CDR3 sequence: CSVSTSGGPYEQYF. The CDR3 DNA reads TGCAGCGTCTCTACTAGCGGGGGACCTTACGAGCAGTACTTC.